These 18 T cell receptor beta chains were all obtained from the same sample, sequenced in a study of regulatory T cells in long-lasting Graves disease. The time point here: persistent/refractory GD, antithyroid drugs over 5 years with positive TRAb. PBMC RNA served as the TCR library source. The TCR beta library used iRepertoire HTBI primers with Arm-PCR amplification of CDR3. TCRdb fed the multiplex PCR reads into MiXCR, producing one record per CDR3 protein. The repertoire has approximately 440,000 distinct CDR3 sequences, around a quarter of them found once; the top ten carry about a quarter. The material was peripheral blood mononuclear cells (PBMCs), obtained when the disease was refractory, from a patient treated with antithyroid drugs. All receptors derive from a female donor with Graves disease.

The V gene is TRBV30, the J gene TRBJ1-2, with 8 bases identical to TRBD1. Losses at the gene ends were 3 bases for V and 5 bases for J; bases not matched to a gene: 8. The CDR3 totals 14 residues. Per germline, CDR1 GTSNPN and CDR2 SVGIG (reference sequence). The CDR3 loop is CAWRDRTGRYGYTF. The DNA for the CDR3 is TGTGCCTGGAGAGACCGGACAGGGCGGTATGGCTACACCTTC.

The chain couples TRBV7-3 to TRBJ2-3, with TRBD2 matching 7 bases. This CDR3 region has 16 residues. The germline V gene has CDR1 SGHTA and CDR2 FQGTGA. V lost 5 bases and J lost 3; bases outside the gene matches: 11. CDR3 region: CASSTASGGSTDTQYF. CDR3 DNA sequence: TGTGCCAGCAGCACCGCTAGCGGCGGGTCGACAGATACGCAGTATTTT.

This clonotype showed up many times. The rearrangement joins TRBV20-1 to TRBJ2-7; D might be TRBD2 (5 bases). Between the trimmed V and J ends, which lost 5 bases and 7 bases, there was a span of 15 bases. The CDR3 loop spans 12 amino acids. Germline V gene lookup returns CDR1 DFQATT and CDR2 SNEGSKA (reference sequence). The CDR3 is CSAEVPPGEQYF. CDR3 in DNA: TGCAGTGCTGAAGTCCCGCCGGGGGAGCAGTACTTC.

Worth noting for this clonotype: A much larger clone lies a single base off, so this may be a read error. Given the absence of the conserved phenylalanine or tryptophan at the CDR3 end, a read error is likely. The chain is built from TRBV7-9 and TRBJ2-7; TRBD1 is a possible D gene (5 bases). The CDR3 has 15 residues. V lost 6 bases and J 3 bases, leaving 18 bases between the germline ends. The germline V gene has CDR1 SEHNR and CDR2 FQNEAQ (reference sequence). This CDR3 is CASSRAGSTGYEQYL. The CDR3 nucleotides read TGTGCCAGCAGTCGCGCCGGGTCCACAGGCTACGAGCAGTACCTC.

This clonotype was observed at least ten times. The chain is built from TRBV11-3 and TRBJ2-7; 13 bases match TRBD2. CDR1 is SGHNT, CDR2 YENEEA, per germline. This CDR3 comprises 15 residues. V dropped 4 bases and J dropped 2; count of bases not matched to a gene: 2. The CDR3 DNA reads TGTGCCAGCAGCTCAGGACTAGCGGGAGCCTACGAGCAGTACTTC. Its protein is CASSSGLAGAYEQYF.

The chain uses TRBV5-1 and TRBJ1-2, with unresolved D. The CDR3 has 18 residues. Trimming pared 0 bases from V and 2 bases from J, leaving 20 bases between. CDR1 is SGHRS, CDR2 YFSETQ, per germline. CDR3 loop: CASSLGIGKHNANYGYTF. The CDR3 bases are TGCGCCAGCAGCTTGGGCATCGGGAAACACAACGCAAACTATGGCTACACCTTC.

This clonotype appeared many times. V is TRBV2 and J is TRBJ1-1, with TRBD1 as a possible D gene (5 bases). Trimming pared 3 bases from V and 4 bases from J, leaving 21 bases between. The CDR3 loop spans 17 amino acids. CDR1 and CDR2 (germline): SNHLY, FYNNEI. The CDR3 coding sequence is TGTGCCAGCAGTGACGAAGAGAAGTGGTCAGGGTCCACTGAAGCTTTCTTT. It yields the protein CASSDEEKWSGSTEAFF.

This clonotype was seen at least ten times. J is TRBJ1-4 and V is TRBV2; a possible D gene is TRBD1 (5 bases). The CDR3 consists of 12 residues. The germline V gene encodes CDR1 SNHLY and CDR2 FYNNEI. V was shortened by 6 bases and J by 8 bases, with 10 bases between the two germline ends. This CDR3 is CASRGLGEKLFF. Written as DNA, the CDR3 is TGTGCCAGCAGGGGGCTGGGCGAAAAACTGTTTTTT.

This clonotype was found many times. The chain couples TRBV3-1 to TRBJ1-2, with D possibly being TRBD1 (5 bases). In germline, CDR1 is LGHDT, CDR2 YNNKEL (reference sequence). With 4 bases removed from V and 2 bases from J, the gap between germline ends came to 11 bases. The CDR3 runs to 14 residues. This CDR3 is CASSRTGLNYGYTF. The DNA of the CDR3 is TGTGCCAGCAGCCGAACAGGTTTAAACTATGGCTACACCTTC.

This clonotype was observed at least ten times. V usage is TRBV3-1 and J usage is TRBJ1-1; weak D call: TRBD1 (5 bases). Germline V gene lookup returns CDR1 LGHDT and CDR2 YNNKEL (reference sequence). This CDR3 has 13 amino acids. V lost 4 bases and J 5 bases, leaving 11 bases between the germline ends. The DNA for the CDR3 is TGTGCCAGCAGCCCAGGGTGGGGGACTGAAGCTTTCTTT. Translated, it gives CASSPGWGTEAFF.

This clonotype has a count of ten or more. DNA of the CDR3: TGTGCCAGCAGTTTAGTTTGGCAGAATAGCAATCAGCCCCAGCATTTT. Translation gives CASSLVWQNSNQPQHF. The chain combines TRBV28 with TRBJ1-5; D remains unclear. The germline V gene encodes CDR1 MDHEN and CDR2 SYDVKM. Trimming cost V 2 bases and J 0 bases, with 11 bases left between them. The CDR3 length is 16 residues.

This clonotype was counted ten times or more. This chain links TRBV29-1 with TRBJ2-5; D call uncertain. The CDR3 totals 16 residues. CDR1 and CDR2 from the germline V gene are SQVTM and ANQGSEA. V was pared by 1 base and J by 3 bases, with 18 bases between. The CDR3 spells CSVEVLVEWGKETQYF. The CDR3 DNA reads as TGCAGCGTTGAAGTCTTAGTCGAGTGGGGAAAAGAGACCCAGTACTTC.

This clonotype was observed a handful of times. The chain carries TRBV10-3 and TRBJ2-5; D tentatively fits TRBD1 or TRBD2 (6 bases each). CDR1 is ENHRY, CDR2 SYGVKD, per germline. Trimming took off 2 bases at V and 5 bases at J, with 15 bases between the two ends. The CDR3 has 15 residues. This CDR3 is CAISEEGGGGETQYF. CDR3 DNA sequence: TGTGCCATCAGTGAGGAGGGGGGCGGCGGGGAGACCCAGTACTTC.

This clonotype was seen a few times. The V gene is TRBV7-9, the J gene TRBJ2-5, with a weak D call TRBD1 (6 bases). Germline V gene lookup returns CDR1 SEHNR and CDR2 FQNEAQ (reference sequence). Trimming pared 4 bases from V and 5 bases from J, leaving 17 bases between. The CDR3 has 15 amino acids. The CDR3 bases are TGTGCCAGCAGCTCCGGGACAAAAGCTTGGGAGACCCAGTACTTC. This encodes CASSSGTKAWETQYF.

This clonotype was detected a few times. The J gene is TRBJ1-4, the V gene TRBV6-5; 10 nucleotides match TRBD1. The CDR3 consists of 15 residues. V lost 2 bases and J lost 6; bases outside the gene matches: 3. The germline V gene has CDR1 MNHEY and CDR2 SVGAGI. The CDR3 bases are TGTGCCAGCAGTTACGGGGGGACAGGGGATGAAAAACTGTTTTTT. Amino acid sequence: CASSYGGTGDEKLFF.

In its sample, this clonotype was seen many times. The chain couples TRBV2 to TRBJ1-1; D gene ambiguous. Deletions cut 1 base from V and 1 base from J, with 10 bases between. CDR1 and CDR2 (germline): SNHLY, FYNNEI. CDR3 length: 15 residues. The CDR3 reads CASSEVAGKNTEAFF. The CDR3 bases are TGTGCCAGCAGTGAAGTCGCAGGCAAGAACACTGAAGCTTTCTTT.

A few counts support this clonotype. The chain links TRBV7-9 to TRBJ2-2, with a possible D match to TRBD2 (6 bases). V shed 9 bases and J shed 2 bases, with 10 bases lying between them. This CDR3 comprises 13 residues. Germline CDR1 and CDR2: SEHNR and FQNEAQ (reference sequence). CDR3 sequence: CARGAGNTGELFF. CDR3 nucleotide sequence: TGTGCCAGAGGGGCGGGAAACACCGGGGAGCTGTTTTTT.

This rearrangement joins TRBV2 to TRBJ1-3, with unresolved D. Germline V CDR1 and CDR2: SNHLY, FYNNEI. Trimming shortened V by 7 bases and J by 0 bases, and 10 bases separated the two germline ends. The CDR3 is made up of 14 amino acids. The CDR3 DNA is TGTGCCAGCAAGCCCAGAATCTCTGGAAACACCATATATTTT. Translating gives CASKPRISGNTIYF.